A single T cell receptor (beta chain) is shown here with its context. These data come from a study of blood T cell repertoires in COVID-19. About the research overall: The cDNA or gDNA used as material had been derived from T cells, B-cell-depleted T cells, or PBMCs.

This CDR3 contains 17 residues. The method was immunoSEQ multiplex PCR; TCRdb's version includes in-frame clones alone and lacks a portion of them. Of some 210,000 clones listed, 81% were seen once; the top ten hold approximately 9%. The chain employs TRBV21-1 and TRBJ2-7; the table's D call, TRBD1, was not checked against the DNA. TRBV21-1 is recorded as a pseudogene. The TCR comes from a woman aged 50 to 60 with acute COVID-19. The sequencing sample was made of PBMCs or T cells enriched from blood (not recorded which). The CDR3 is CASSKGTGNPNSNEQYF. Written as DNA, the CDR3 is TGTGCCAGCAGCAAAGGAACAGGGAACCCAAACTCCAACGAGCAGTACTTC.